A single TCR beta chain is shown here with its context. The sample comes from a study of blood T cell repertoires in COVID-19. Across the whole study: Samples representing acute and convalescent COVID-19 were sourced from the United States, Italy and Spain. PBMCs, B-cell-depleted T cells, or T cells were the source of the cDNA or gDNA that made up the material.

How the authors handled the data: Nucleated cell number was recorded as an estimate derived from reference gene primer amplification. Only in-frame clones appear in the TCRdb table, and some are missing; sequencing was by immunoSEQ multiplex PCR. That table supplies the V and J calls and clone size; D and trimming were determined from the DNA. The table lists around 69,000 clones, 86% of them singletons. The CDR3 covers 18 residues. V dropped 5 bases and J dropped 1; count of bases not matched to a gene: 13. The germline CDR1 and CDR2 sequences are MNHEY and SMNVEV (reference sequence). The rearrangement joins TRBV27 to TRBJ1-1; 10 nucleotides line up with TRBD1. Material: peripheral blood. This receptor was taken from a man over 45 with active COVID-19. The CDR3 nucleotides are TGTGCCAGCAGTCCCCGGGACAGGGGAGCTCACCGGAACACTGAAGCTTTCTTT. Encoded protein: CASSPRDRGAHRNTEAFF.